The next 16 T cell receptor beta chains were all read from a single sample in a study of CD8 T cells in ankylosing spondylitis. One entry per CDR3 protein, called by TCRdb with MiXCR from the 5' RACE reads. The table shows 200,000 to 250,000 distinct CDR3 sequences, with 20% to 30% occurring only once. The sample comprised blood, either unsorted or a sorted T cell fraction (not recorded which). These receptors were collected from a male donor with ankylosing spondylitis or in good health (not recorded which).

Only a few counts were recorded for this clonotype. The chain combines TRBV4-1 with TRBJ2-7; 11 positions agree with TRBD2. V shed 4 bases, J shed 5 bases, and the junction held 10 bases outside the gene matches. CDR3 length equals 16 residues. The V gene's germline CDR1 is MGHRA and CDR2 YSYEKL. The CDR3 region is CASSPRLAGYGHEQYF. The DNA of the CDR3 is TGCGCCAGCAGCCCCAGACTAGCGGGATACGGTCACGAGCAGTACTTC.

In regard to this clonotype: A much bigger clone sits one base away, suggesting this may be a read error. The V call is TRBV5-5, the J call TRBJ2-7, with 8 positions matching TRBD1. This CDR3 has 15 residues. CDR1 is SGHKS, CDR2 YYEKEE, per germline (reference sequence). V lost 4 bases to trimming and J lost 3 bases; unmatched junction nucleotides: 9. The CDR3 DNA reads TGTGCCAGCAGCCAGTACGACAGGGGAAGCTACGAGCAGTACTTC. As protein: CASSQYDRGSYEQYF.

This clonotype appeared many times. The V and J genes are TRBV20-1 and TRBJ2-5, with TRBD2 matching 8 bases. Germline V CDR1 and CDR2: DFQATT, SNEGSKA (reference sequence). The CDR3 spans 15 residues. J was trimmed by 2 bases and V by 5 bases; bases with no gene match: 10. CDR3 sequence: CSAPPTAGGQETQYF. DNA for the CDR3: TGCAGTGCTCCCCCTACGGCGGGAGGACAAGAGACCCAGTACTTC.

This clonotype appeared many times. The V and J genes are TRBV7-2 and TRBJ2-5; D unclear. The V gene's germline CDR1 is SGHTA and CDR2 FQGNSA. This CDR3 comprises 12 residues. Trimming took off 2 bases at V and 5 bases at J, with 6 bases between the two ends. The CDR3 coding sequence is TGTGCCAGCAGCTTATTTGGTGAGACCCAGTACTTC. It codes for CASSLFGETQYF.

This chain joins TRBV5-1 and TRBJ2-1; 13 bases are shared with TRBD2. The germline gives CDR1 SGHRS, CDR2 YFSETQ. The CDR3 is made up of 18 amino acids. V shed 0 bases and J 9 bases; nucleotides not matched to a gene: 12. CDR3 sequence (DNA): TGCGCCAGCAGCTTGGGTGTCGGACTAGCGGGAGATTACGGTGAGCAGTTCTTC. It yields the protein CASSLGVGLAGDYGEQFF.

This clonotype appeared many times. The CDR3 spells CASNQRTGNTEAFF. The CDR3 DNA reads TGTGCCAGCAACCAGAGGACGGGGAACACTGAAGCTTTCTTT. This chain connects TRBV12-3 or TRBV12-4 to TRBJ1-1; no clear D gene. This CDR3 contains 14 residues. The ends were cut back, 7 bases at V and 1 base at J, with 13 bases in the middle.

The V and J genes are TRBV20-1 and TRBJ2-7; a possible D gene is TRBD1 (6 bases). The CDR3 is made up of 15 amino acids. CDR1 DFQATT and CDR2 SNEGSKA come from the germline V gene (reference sequence). The V and J ends lost 0 bases and 1 base respectively, with 13 bases between them. The CDR3 DNA is TGCAGTGCTAGAGATCCCAGGGGACAATCCTACGAGCAGTACTTC. Encoded protein: CSARDPRGQSYEQYF.

This chain links TRBV25-1 with TRBJ2-7; D gene unclear. This CDR3 is 13 amino acids long. Germline V lookup: CDR1 MGHDK, CDR2 SYGVNS. V was shortened by 4 bases and J by 3 bases, with 10 bases between the two germline ends. The CDR3 sequence: CASSVPGGYEQYF. For the CDR3, the DNA is TGTGCCAGCAGTGTTCCAGGTGGCTACGAGCAGTACTTC.

This clonotype was seen ten or more times. The chain employs TRBV3-1 and TRBJ1-1; D remains ambiguous. V was cut by 1 base and J by 2 bases, with 11 bases left in between. CDR1 is LGHDT and CDR2 is YNNKEL in the germline V gene (reference sequence). This CDR3 is 15 amino acids long. The CDR3 DNA reads as TGTGCCAGCAGCCAAGGCTGGCAGCCCAACACTGAAGCTTTCTTT. The encoded protein is CASSQGWQPNTEAFF.

This clonotype has ten or more counts. V is TRBV5-6 and J is TRBJ2-1; weak D call: TRBD2 (6 bases). Trimming took 4 bases from V and 8 from J, leaving 19 bases between them. The CDR3 runs to 15 residues. Germline CDR1 is SGHDT and CDR2 is YYEEEE. CDR3 amino acids: CASSQGPGWGDEQFF. CDR3 nucleotide sequence: TGTGCCAGCAGCCAAGGGCCGGGGTGGGGGGATGAGCAGTTCTTC.

V is TRBV7-9 and J is TRBJ2-1, with TRBD1 identical over 8 bases. This CDR3 is built from 13 residues. Germline CDR1 is SEHNR and CDR2 is FQNEAQ (reference sequence). J was trimmed by 9 bases and V by 4 bases; bases with no gene match: 5. CDR3 sequence (DNA): TGTGCCAGCAGCTCGCAGGGGGCCGGTGAGCAGTTCTTC. As protein: CASSSQGAGEQFF.

This clonotype appeared many times. The gene calls are TRBV5-1 and TRBJ2-3; a weak D match, TRBD2 (6 bases). Germline CDR1 SGHRS, CDR2 YFSETQ. CDR3 length equals 14 residues. V was cut by 2 bases and J by 1 base, with 8 bases left in between. For the CDR3, the DNA is TGCGCCAGCAGCTTCCAGCGGGGCACAGATACGCAGTATTTT. Its protein is CASSFQRGTDTQYF. Complete variable domain (other parts from reference TRBV5-1 and TRBJ2-3): KAGVTQTPRYLIKTRGQQVTLSCSPISGHRSVSWYQQTPGQGLQFLFEYFSETQRNKGNFPGRFSGRQFSNSRSEMNVSTLELGDSALYLCASSFQRGTDTQYFGPGTRLTVL.

This clonotype ranks as medium-sized (0.01 to 0.1%). This chain connects TRBV20-1 to TRBJ1-1; tentatively, D is TRBD1 (6 bases). V lost 0 bases and J 6 bases, leaving 17 bases between the germline ends. The CDR3 is 15 residues long. Germline V gene sequence: CDR1 DFQATT, CDR2 SNEGSKA (reference sequence). Here the CDR3 reads CSARDLDGQLPEAFF. The CDR3 DNA sequence: TGCAGTGCTAGAGATTTAGACGGACAGCTGCCTGAAGCTTTCTTT.

This clonotype was counted many times. The chain carries TRBV5-1 and TRBJ2-1, with 16 bases identical to TRBD2. CDR1 and CDR2 (germline): SGHRS, YFSETQ. CDR3 length equals 19 residues. The J segment lost 0 bases and the V segment lost 4 bases, leaving 7 bases of the junction unmatched. The CDR3 region is CASSPGLAGGGGSYNEQFF. The CDR3 DNA sequence: TGCGCCAGCAGCCCGGGACTAGCGGGAGGGGGGGGCTCCTACAATGAGCAGTTCTTC.

This clonotype came up many times. The V call is TRBV12-3 or TRBV12-4, the J call TRBJ1-5, with 8 bases identical to TRBD1. The trim removed 2 bases at V and 1 base at J, leaving 1 base unmatched. There are 15 residues in the CDR3. CDR3 sequence (DNA): TGTGCCAGCAGTTTACAGGGGGCGAGCAATCAGCCCCAGCATTTT. It encodes CASSLQGASNQPQHF.

The V call is TRBV29-1, the J call TRBJ2-7, with 9 bases aligning to TRBD1. The germline V gene has CDR1 SQVTM and CDR2 ANQGSEA. V lost 6 bases to trimming and J lost 3 bases; unmatched junction nucleotides: 9. CDR3 size: 14 residues. CDR3 loop: CSVNPGTGHYEQYF. CDR3 in DNA: TGCAGCGTGAACCCCGGGACAGGGCACTACGAGCAGTACTTC.